The sequence of this TCR beta chain was determined in a study of shared clonotypes between healthy human individuals (dated by TCRdb to 2020 to 2021). At the level of the whole study: A few men and two women, aged 18 to 49 years, made up the cohort. For each donor, CD4 naive and CD4 memory were each given three plates, CD8 naive was given two plates, and CD8 memory was given one plate. Each donor's leukapheresis produced roughly between roughly 0.85 and 10 billion PBMCs. To estimate repertoire size and how much clonotype sharing occurs between individuals, the study deeply sequenced the blood TCR repertoires of five healthy adults. Libraries were prepared and TCR repertoires were sequenced by different laboratories using diverse techniques, in order to increase sequencing depth and limit assay-specific biases.

Regarding this clone: Its antigen is currently not known. Per-base quality was not reported, and no clone a single base away is much larger than it.

Relative to germline, V is 7 bases shorter and J is 3 bases shorter, with 12 bases between their ends. The CDR3 has 13 amino acids, counting the end cysteine and phenylalanine. Only the CDR3 region is kept as DNA, spanning 39 bases read in frame from base 1. CDR1 and CDR2 are read off the germline V gene as SNHLY and FYNNEI. Beyond this particular receptor, the publication reports: Even with the large sequencing depth, rarefaction of the sorted-subset datasets indicated that sequencing was incomplete. Sampling was restricted to blood, and TCR repertoires in tissues likely differ from the TCR repertoires found in blood. Naive subsets generally had larger estimated clonotype richness than memory subsets did. Because the study included a small number of donors, the genetic and exposure-history diversity represented was limited. Across a few donors, 5% to 6% of naive CD4, 3% to 4% of naive CD8, around 2.1% of memory CD4, and under 0.45% of memory CD8 clonotypes were shared. Compared with non-shared clonotypes, the clonotypes found in all four sorted-subset donors had higher generation probabilities. Pairwise subsampling led to the expectation that sequencing depth would affect the degree of clonotype sharing among donors.

Using the deep immunoSEQ assay, multiplex PCR amplified TCR CDR3 regions from genomic DNA. For each cell subset, the extracted genomic DNA was distributed evenly across all wells of several immunoSEQ 96-well plates, and each plate served as one replicate. Each replicate PCR for sorted subsets received 150 to 250 ng genomic DNA, equal to about 30,000 T cell genomes. The purified libraries were quantified using a Qubit 3.0 fluorometer, sized with a Bioanalyzer 2100, and then quantified again using the KAPA Library Quantification kit. Each immunoSEQ 96-well plate was sequenced on its own single-read 150-cycle Illumina NextSeq 550 flow cell. Concerning the study's data processing: The immunoSEQ output contained only junctional sequences without quality scores, so filtering could not match that applied to full-length reads. Sequences were annotated with PyIR, a Python wrapper for IgBLAST v1.9, using IMGT germline references to assign V/J genes and CDR3. Reads were filtered out if the reads had weak V/J assignments (E-value above 1e-6), no CDR3, stop codons, out-of-frame junctions, or ambiguous translated residues. V3J clonotypes were defined as sequences sharing the same inferred V gene, J gene, and CDR3 amino acid sequence. Percentage overlap between repertoires was computed as shared unique clonotypes divided by the size of the smaller repertoire. Richness of each repertoire was evaluated using RTK rarefaction, the Chao1 estimator, and Recon v2.1 estimates of unobserved clonotypes. Generation probabilities were computed with OLGA for all TCRbeta clonotypes obtained by the gDNA method from four donors. The table comes from immuneACCESS by way of TCRdb, which keeps in-frame sequences with V and J called. Part of the clones is missing from these tables; in studies checked, under half for an unresolved V gene and the rest for unknown reasons. V and J calls and clone size are as listed in that table; D and trimming were resolved from the DNA. In all, the sample holds a few million clones, and around 94% of those were seen once. Around 0.14% of the sample rests with the top ten.

Donors were healthy HIV-negative adults with no recently reported acute infections or vaccinations. All donors were Caucasian adults living in Nashville, Tennessee, USA. Magnetic negative selection was used to enrich CD4+ T cells, after which naive cells were positively selected on CD45RA and the negative fraction became the memory subset. Blood was collected by leukapheresis, and PBMCs were isolated by Ficoll-Histopaque density gradient centrifugation and then cryopreserved in liquid nitrogen vapor phase. Purity and quantity of every magnetically sorted T cell population were checked by analytical flow cytometry. Genomic DNA was isolated from every sorted fraction and measured by UV absorbance on a Nanodrop 2000c.

The sample was naive CD4+ T cells sorted from blood. What the cell subset or site label conveys for this sample: CD45RA+ positively selected. The sequence was obtained from a man aged 18 to 30 in good health. The V gene is TRBV2 and the J gene is TRBJ1-1; the D gene remains uncertain. The DNA is TGTGCCAGCACCCTCTTGGGCGACACTGAAGCTTTCTTT. The resulting protein is CASTLLGDTEAFF.